The 32 T cell receptor beta chains reported below all come from one sample, sequenced in a study of T cells in women clearing cervical HPV infection (dated by TCRdb to 2016 to 2018). The library was made by the immunoSEQ multiplex PCR assay. TCRdb carries this immuneACCESS record with in-frame sequences only. Its versions omit some clonotypes, under half of them owing to an unresolved V gene in the studies checked, with the rest unexplained. The sample's own table lists roughly 12,000 clones. Clones ranked in the top ten supply roughly 25% of the sample. The sequenced material came from blood buffy coat. Receptor source: a woman aged 18-69 years with a cervical HPV16 infection that either progressed to CIN3+ or cleared (not recorded which).

In the case of this clone: With the read ending 3 residues before the CDR3 end, the germline J gene is used to fill in that end. This sample also contains other DNA sequences that code for the same CDR3. This chain uses TRBV5-1 with TRBJ2-3; 8 bases line up with TRBD1. V shed 0 bases and J 4 bases; nucleotides not matched to a gene: 4. The germline V gene has CDR1 SGHRS and CDR2 YFSETQ. CDR3 size: 15 residues. The sequenced CDR3 bases are TGCGCCAGCAGCTTGGGGTTCAGGGGGCCAGATACG. Its translation is CASSLGFRGPDT. The whole CDR3 protein reads CASSLGFRGPDTQYF. Full variable domain (rest looked up from reference TRBV5-1 and TRBJ2-3): KAGVTQTPRYLIKTRGQQVTLSCSPISGHRSVSWYQQTPGQGLQFLFEYFSETQRNKGNFPGRFSGRQFSNSRSEMNVSTLELGDSALYLCASSLGFRGPDTQYFGPGTRLTVL.

For this clone: The sequenced fragment ends 3 residues before the CDR3 boundary, so the rest is inferred from the germline J gene. The chain joins TRBV20-1 to TRBJ2-3; 12 bases are a match to TRBD2. Germline assignment: CDR1 DFQATT and CDR2 SNEGSKA (reference sequence). V gave up 4 bases and J gave up 1 base; unmatched junction bases: 6. The CDR3 totals 16 residues. The DNA read from the CDR3 is TGCAGTGCTAAACAAACTAGCGGGGGGCGCACAGATACG. As protein: CSAKQTSGGRTDT. The entire CDR3 protein is CSAKQTSGGRTDTQYF.

In the case of this clone: The sequenced fragment ends 3 residues before the CDR3 boundary, so the rest is inferred from the germline J gene. The chain joins TRBV12-5 to TRBJ2-3, with D perhaps matching TRBD1 (5 bases). Germline CDR1 is LGHNT and CDR2 is FRNRAP. CDR3 length: 12 amino acids. This CDR3 reads CASSPRAKTQYF. Incomplete CDR3 DNA: TGTGCTAGTAGTCCCAGGGCGAAGACG.

The DNA read from the CDR3 is TGTGCCAGCAGACAAAGGACTAGCGGGGTCGAG. Amino acid sequence: CASRQRTSGVE. The entire CDR3 sequence reads CASRQRTSGVEQYF. The chain uses TRBV2 and TRBJ2-7; 12 bases map to TRBD2. The CDR3 extends 3 residues past the end of the read, so its final part is completed from the germline J gene. Germline assignment: CDR1 SNHLY and CDR2 FYNNEI. This CDR3 region has 14 residues. Losses at the gene ends were 6 bases for V and 6 bases for J; bases not matched to a gene: 6. The variable domain in full, with the rest retrieved from reference TRBV2 and TRBJ2-7, is EPEVTQTPSHQVTQMGQEVILRCVPISNHLYFYWYRQILGQKVEFLVSFYNNEISEKSEIFDDQFSVERPDGSNFTLKIRSTKLEDSAMYFCASRQRTSGVEQYFGPGTRLTVT.

A note on this clone: Read coverage stops 3 residues before the CDR3 terminus; the germline J gene supplies the remainder. The chain recombines TRBV5-1 with TRBJ2-2, with 8 nucleotides matching TRBD2. The germline V gene has CDR1 SGHRS and CDR2 YFSETQ. The CDR3 has 12 residues. V trimming: 2 bases; J trimming: 10 bases; junction bases outside the gene matches: 1. The CDR3 loop is CASSFGGEELFF. CDR3 bases read: TGCGCCAGCAGCTTCGGGGGGGAGGAG.

Turning to this clone: Read coverage stops 3 residues before the CDR3 terminus; the germline J gene supplies the remainder. This chain uses TRBV10-3 with TRBJ2-3; D may be TRBD1 (6 bases). V was shortened by 4 bases and J by 0 bases, with 11 bases between the two germline ends. This CDR3 has 15 amino acids. CDR1 and CDR2 (germline): ENHRY, SYGVKD. The CDR3 DNA, read in part, is TGTGCCATCAGTGCCCCACAGGGAAGCACAGATACG. Translated, it gives CAISAPQGSTDT. The whole CDR3 protein reads CAISAPQGSTDTQYF.

This clone is labeled medium-sized based on frequency. The CDR3 is cut off 3 residues early in the read; its end comes from the germline J gene. The chain combines TRBV18 with TRBJ2-3, with TRBD2 identical over 8 bases. Germline loops: CDR1 KGHSH, CDR2 LQKENI. V lost 3 bases, J lost 6 bases, and 17 bases stayed unmatched. The CDR3 sequence is 18 residues long. The CDR3 sequence: CASSPLALRGGWSDTQYF. The covered CDR3 bases are TGTGCCAGCTCACCCCTCGCCCTCCGGGGGGGATGGAGTGATACG.

Note on this clone: The CDR3 end is not reached by the read, which stops 3 residues before it; the germline J gene fills it in. The chain uses TRBV5-1 and TRBJ1-6, with 7 bases that match TRBD1. From germline, CDR1 is SGHRS and CDR2 YFSETQ. V dropped 3 bases and J dropped 9; count of bases not matched to a gene: 6. The CDR3 spans 14 residues. The sequenced CDR3 bases are TGCGCCAGCAGCTGTTCAGGGGGGTTTTCACCC. This translates into CASSCSGGFSP. The full CDR3 reads CASSCSGGFSPLHF.

On this clone itself: The sequence runs out 3 residues before the end of the CDR3; the remainder is reconstructed from the germline J gene. The V call is TRBV30, the J call TRBJ1-1, with D maybe TRBD1 (5 bases). V lost 5 bases, J lost 5 bases, and 15 bases lay in between. The germline V gene has CDR1 GTSNPN and CDR2 SVGIG (reference sequence). The CDR3 runs to 13 residues. This CDR3 reads CAWRGEEWTEAFF. The DNA read from the CDR3 is TGTGCCTGGCGGGGGGAAGAGTGGACTGAA. Using reference TRBV30 and TRBJ1-1 for the parts outside the CDR3, the full variable domain is SQTIHQWPATLVQPVGSPLSLECTVEGTSNPNLYWYRQAAGRGLQLLFYSVGIGQISSEVPQNLSASRPQDRQFILSSKKLLLSDSGFYLCAWRGEEWTEAFFGQGTRLTVV.

As to this clone: The read terminates 3 residues before the CDR3 end, so the remaining end is supplied by the germline J gene. The chain joins TRBV20-1 to TRBJ2-2; 7 bases align to TRBD1. Germline V lookup: CDR1 DFQATT, CDR2 SNEGSKA (reference sequence). J lost 0 bases, V lost 1 base, and 8 bases had no gene match. This CDR3 has 17 amino acids. The CDR3 bases that were read are TGCAGTGCTAGAGGGCACTTCCAGGGGGCGAACACCGGGGAG. Translating it yields CSARGHFQGANTGE. The CDR3 as a whole reads CSARGHFQGANTGELFF.

On this clone itself: The observed sequence ends 3 residues before the CDR3 terminus, with the missing tail filled in from the germline J gene. This chain links TRBV7-2 with TRBJ1-2; no clear D gene. From germline, CDR1 is SGHTA and CDR2 FQGNSA. CDR3 length: 13 residues. CDR3 DNA (partial): TGTGCCAGCAGCATCGGACTCCGTCGAGGC. It is translated as CASSIGLRRG. The full CDR3 protein is CASSIGLRRGYTF.

With regard to this clone: Coverage ceases 3 residues before the CDR3 finishes, and the germline J gene fills in the end. This rearrangement joins TRBV12-3 or TRBV12-4 to TRBJ2-5, with D tentatively TRBD2 (6 bases). V lost 5 bases to trimming and J lost 1 base, with 8 bases between them. The CDR3 consists of 13 residues. The sequenced part of the CDR3 DNA is TGTGCCAGCAGTCGGAGGGCCCAAGAGACC. It is translated as CASSRRAQET. The complete CDR3 reads CASSRRAQETQYF.

With respect to this clone: The read comes to an end 3 residues before the CDR3 does, leaving the germline J gene to fill in the end. This chain uses TRBV28 with TRBJ2-3; 8 nucleotides agree with TRBD2. J lost 3 bases, V lost 6 bases, and 14 bases had no gene match. This CDR3 is 17 amino acids long. Looked up from germline, CDR1 is MDHEN and CDR2 is SYDVKM. The CDR3 DNA, read in part, is TGTGCCAGCAGCCGACCGTTGACGGGGACTAGGACAGATACG. It yields the protein CASSRPLTGTRTDT. The CDR3 in its entirety is CASSRPLTGTRTDTQYF.

Details on this clone: The read stops 3 residues short of the end of the CDR3; the missing end is completed from the germline J gene. The gene calls are TRBV20-1 and TRBJ2-1; 7 bases agree with TRBD2. After removal of 3 bases from V and 4 bases from J, the junction contained 9 bases not matched to a gene. Germline V gives CDR1 DFQATT, CDR2 SNEGSKA (reference sequence). The CDR3 runs to 15 residues. The CDR3: CSASSGTTLYNEQFF. Incomplete CDR3 DNA: TGCAGTGCTAGTTCCGGGACTACCCTTTACAATGAG.

This clone is identified as medium-sized from frequency. The CDR3 loop reads CASSPRDRAYEQYF. The sequenced CDR3 bases are TGTGCCAGCAGCCCCCGGGACAGAGCCTACGAG. This chain uses TRBV7-9 with TRBJ2-7, with 7 bases identical to TRBD1. The read terminates 3 residues ahead of where the CDR3 ends, so the germline J gene completes it. Per germline, CDR1 SEHNR and CDR2 FQNEAQ (reference sequence). The CDR3 sequence is 14 residues long. V trimming: 5 bases; J trimming: 2 bases; junction bases outside the gene matches: 6.

Comments on this clone: The CDR3 end is not reached by the read, which stops 3 residues before it; the germline J gene fills it in. V gene TRBV11-2 combines with J gene TRBJ2-5; possible D gene TRBD2, 6 bases. In germline, CDR1 is SGHAT, CDR2 FQNNGV. CDR3 length equals 14 residues. V gave up 1 base and J gave up 3 bases, with 9 bases separating them. The DNA read from the CDR3 is TGTGCCAGCAGCTTAGGGACTAAGGAAGAGACC. This codes for CASSLGTKEET. The entire CDR3 is CASSLGTKEETQYF.

Partial CDR3 DNA: TGCAGTGCGGGGGACAGATCCGGGACCTACGAG. Translating it yields CSAGDRSGTYE. The CDR3 in its entirety is CSAGDRSGTYEQYF. The chain couples TRBV20-1 to TRBJ2-7; TRBD1 aligns across 7 bases. The DNA ends 3 residues before the CDR3 does, and the rest of the CDR3 is filled in from the germline J gene. The CDR3 totals 14 residues. With 6 bases clipped from V and 2 bases from J, the junction kept 10 bases outside the gene matches. Per the germline V gene, CDR1 is DFQATT and CDR2 is SNEGSKA (reference sequence).

The sequenced part of the CDR3 DNA is TGTGCCAGCAGTTTGGGGGGACGGCGGGGGGAGACC. Amino acids: CASSLGGRRGET. The entire CDR3 protein is CASSLGGRRGETQYF. The V and J genes are TRBV12-3 or TRBV12-4 and TRBJ2-5, with 7 bases aligning to TRBD2. The missing CDR3 end, 3 residues past where the read stops, is filled in from the germline J gene. This CDR3 spans 15 amino acids. V dropped 3 bases and J dropped 5; count of bases not matched to a gene: 9.

About this clone itself: The read halts 3 residues ahead of the CDR3 end, with the missing end drawn from the germline J gene. This rearrangement joins TRBV30 to TRBJ1-4; D might be TRBD1 (6 bases). V was trimmed by 2 bases and J by 6 bases, leaving 16 bases between them. The V gene's germline CDR1 is GTSNPN and CDR2 SVGIG (reference sequence). This CDR3 has 15 amino acids. The CDR3 region is CAWSPGGLSDEKLFF. CDR3 bases read: TGTGCCTGGAGTCCCGGGGGGCTCTCGGATGAAAAA. The entire variable domain, with the rest obtained from reference TRBV30 and TRBJ1-4, is as follows: SQTIHQWPATLVQPVGSPLSLECTVEGTSNPNLYWYRQAAGRGLQLLFYSVGIGQISSEVPQNLSASRPQDRQFILSSKKLLLSDSGFYLCAWSPGGLSDEKLFFGSGTQLSVL.

Concerning this clone: The sequenced fragment ends 3 residues before the CDR3 boundary, so the rest is inferred from the germline J gene. This chain uses TRBV28 with TRBJ2-3; 8 bases line up with TRBD1. After removal of 7 bases from V and 3 bases from J, the junction contained 3 bases not matched to a gene. The CDR3 sequence is 13 residues long. Germline-derived CDR1 and CDR2 are MDHEN and SYDVKM. The part of the CDR3 DNA that was read is TGTGCCAGCACCCGACAGGGGACAGATACG. Its protein product is CASTRQGTDT. The whole CDR3 protein is CASTRQGTDTQYF.

CDR3 DNA (partial): TGCGCCAGCAGCTTGGGCGGGACAGGGGGTTACGAG. It specifies CASSLGGTGGYE. The complete CDR3 protein is CASSLGGTGGYEQYF. This rearrangement joins TRBV5-1 to TRBJ2-7; 11 nucleotides agree with TRBD1. The CDR3 end lies 3 residues beyond the end of the read and is filled in from the germline J gene. V shed 0 bases and J 4 bases; nucleotides not matched to a gene: 3. Germline CDR1 and CDR2: SGHRS and YFSETQ. The CDR3 sequence is 15 residues long.

About this clone itself: Read coverage stops 3 residues before the CDR3 terminus; the germline J gene supplies the remainder. The V and J genes are TRBV4-1 and TRBJ2-4; TRBD1 might be the D (6 bases). Trimming removed 4 bases from V and 6 bases from J, with 19 bases in between. Germline CDR1 MGHRA, CDR2 YSYEKL. This CDR3 has 16 residues. Partial CDR3 DNA: TGCGCCAGCAGCCGGCCGACAGGCGTGGGGGCAAACATT. Encoded protein: CASSRPTGVGANI. The full CDR3 is CASSRPTGVGANIQYF.

Concerning this clone: The sequence runs out 3 residues before the end of the CDR3; the remainder is reconstructed from the germline J gene. The chain carries TRBV2 and TRBJ1-2; 7 bases agree with TRBD1. The CDR3 has 15 amino acids. The V gene's germline CDR1 is SNHLY and CDR2 FYNNEI. The sequenced CDR3 bases are TGTGCCAGCGGGCGGGCCCCTTCAGGGGGGACTGAC. Translated: CASGRAPSGGTD. The whole CDR3 protein reads CASGRAPSGGTDYTF. Supplemented by reference TRBV2 and TRBJ1-2, the full variable domain reads EPEVTQTPSHQVTQMGQEVILRCVPISNHLYFYWYRQILGQKVEFLVSFYNNEISEKSEIFDDQFSVERPDGSNFTLKIRSTKLEDSAMYFCASGRAPSGGTDYTFGSGTRLTVV.

Remarks on this clone: Read data end 3 residues before the CDR3 end; the end is taken from the germline J gene. The chain uses TRBV5-5 and TRBJ2-7; 11 positions match TRBD2. The CDR3 contains 15 residues. Germline assignment: CDR1 SGHKS and CDR2 YYEKEE (reference sequence). The V gene end was trimmed by 4 bases and the J gene end by 4 bases; junction bases not matched to a gene: 7. CDR3 bases read: TGTGCCAGCAGCCTTGCGATAGCGGGGGGGTACGAG. Translation: CASSLAIAGGYE. The full-length CDR3 reads as CASSLAIAGGYEQYF.

Remarks on this clone: Read coverage stops 3 residues before the CDR3 terminus; the germline J gene supplies the remainder. The chain recombines TRBV4-2 with TRBJ2-5, with TRBD2 matching over 8 bases. The V gene end was trimmed by 0 bases and the J gene end by 5 bases; junction bases not matched to a gene: 5. The germline CDR1 and CDR2 sequences are LGHNA and YNFKEQ. This CDR3 region has 15 residues. The CDR3 DNA, read in part, is TGTGCCAGCAGCCAAGAATCGGGGGGGGCTGAGACC. It translates to CASSQESGGAET. The complete CDR3 reads CASSQESGGAETQYF.

A remark on this clone: The read stops 3 residues short of the end of the CDR3; the missing end is completed from the germline J gene. The gene calls are TRBV30 and TRBJ2-1; D remains ambiguous. This CDR3 is 11 amino acids long. The V gene lost 4 bases and the J gene lost 6 bases, with 7 bases spanning the gap. Germline CDR1 and CDR2: GTSNPN and SVGIG (reference sequence). The part of the CDR3 DNA that was read is TGTGCCTGGACCTCCCTCAATGAG. Translation gives CAWTSLNE. The full CDR3 protein is CAWTSLNEQFF.

For this clone: Mismatch with germline at one junction end may stem from a read error. The read terminates 3 residues ahead of where the CDR3 ends, so the germline J gene completes it. The chain links TRBV5-1 to TRBJ1-3; no reliable D call. The CDR3 consists of 15 residues. The germline V gene has CDR1 SGHRS and CDR2 YFSETQ. The chain's CDR3 is CASSPRMSSGDTIYF. The CDR3 bases that were read are TGCGCCAGCAGCCCGCGGATGAGCTCTGGAGACACC. The variable domain in full, completed from reference TRBV5-1 and TRBJ1-3, reads KAGVTQTPRYLIKTRGQQVTLSCSPISGHRSVSWYQQTPGQGLQFLFEYFSETQRNKGNFPGRFSGRQFSNSRSEMNVSTLELGDSALYLCASSPRMSSGDTIYFGEGSWLTVV.

With respect to this clone: The missing CDR3 end, 3 residues past where the read stops, is filled in from the germline J gene. This rearrangement joins TRBV12-3 or TRBV12-4 to TRBJ2-3; D unresolved. This CDR3 contains 11 residues. The ends were cut back, 6 bases at V and 4 bases at J, with 5 bases in the middle. The sequenced CDR3 bases are TGTGCCAGCAGCCCCTCAGATACG. Translation gives CASSPSDT. The whole CDR3 protein reads CASSPSDTQYF.

On this clone itself: The CDR3 is cut off 3 residues early in the read; its end comes from the germline J gene. The chain joins TRBV6-1 to TRBJ2-5, with 10 bases matching TRBD2. The CDR3 is made up of 16 amino acids. V trimming: 4 bases; J trimming: 2 bases; junction bases outside the gene matches: 7. Germline CDR1 MNHNS, CDR2 SASEGT. This CDR3 is CASSGSSGGTQETQYF. Partial CDR3 DNA: TGTGCCAGCAGTGGTTCTAGCGGGGGTACTCAAGAGACC.

Points on this clone: With the read ending 3 residues before the CDR3 end, the germline J gene is used to fill in that end. The chain carries TRBV5-1 and TRBJ1-1, with D unclear. V was clipped by 5 bases and J by 7 bases, with 18 bases between them. CDR1 and CDR2 from the germline V gene are SGHRS and YFSETQ. The CDR3 has 14 residues. The covered CDR3 bases are TGCGCCAGCAGGGTCCTGAGCATGATCAATGAA. It yields the protein CASRVLSMINE. The entire CDR3 protein reads CASRVLSMINEAFF.

The covered CDR3 bases are TGCAGTGCTAGAAAAGGGGGAGAGACC. Translating gives CSARKGGET. The entire CDR3 protein reads CSARKGGETQYF. The genes are TRBV20-1 and TRBJ2-5, with TRBD1 as a possible D gene (6 bases). The read ends 3 residues shy of where the CDR3 ends; the end is completed using the germline J gene. The germline V gene encodes CDR1 DFQATT and CDR2 SNEGSKA (reference sequence). The CDR3 runs 12 residues. Trimming left V 2 bases short and J 4 bases short, with 8 bases between.

As concerns this clone: The read finishes 3 residues shy of the CDR3 end, and the germline J gene is used to complete it. The V gene is TRBV11-3, the J gene TRBJ1-1, with 10 bases lining up with TRBD1. This CDR3 region has 14 residues. The germline V gene has CDR1 SGHNT and CDR2 YENEEA. CDR3 bases read: TGTGCCAGCAGCCCAGGGACAGGGGATCCCTCA. It encodes CASSPGTGDPS. In full, the CDR3 reads CASSPGTGDPSAFF.